The 25 T cell receptor beta chains given below trace back to one sample, sequenced in a study of blood T cell repertoires in COVID-19. Clones were read by immunoSEQ multiplex PCR, and TCRdb kept only the in-frame ones, dropping some. In the table there are roughly 130,000 clones, about four fifths of which are singletons. The specimen sequenced was peripheral blood. These receptors came from a woman in her 30s who had recovered from COVID-19.

In its sample, this clone was seen once. The chain couples TRBV2 to TRBJ2-5; 11 nucleotides agree with TRBD2. The CDR3 runs to 19 residues. V shed 8 bases and J 1 base; nucleotides not matched to a gene: 18. Germline V gives CDR1 SNHLY, CDR2 FYNNEI. CDR3 sequence reads: CASPITGPSGRTSQETQYF. CDR3 nucleotide sequence: TGTGCCAGCCCTATCACTGGGCCTAGCGGGAGGACGTCCCAAGAGACCCAGTACTTC. Full variable domain (missing parts from reference TRBV2 and TRBJ2-5): EPEVTQTPSHQVTQMGQEVILRCVPISNHLYFYWYRQILGQKVEFLVSFYNNEISEKSEIFDDQFSVERPDGSNFTLKIRSTKLEDSAMYFCASPITGPSGRTSQETQYFGPGTRLLVL.

This clone was observed a handful of times. The chain couples TRBV5-1 to TRBJ1-2; D might be TRBD1 (6 bases). CDR3 length equals 14 residues. V gave up 4 bases and J gave up 8 bases, with 18 bases separating them. Looked up from germline, CDR1 is SGHRS and CDR2 is YFSETQ. The chain's CDR3 is CASSQLDRNAGYTF. The CDR3 bases are TGCGCCAGCAGCCAACTAGACAGGAACGCGGGCTACACCTTC.

The chain employs TRBV5-1 and TRBJ1-1, with a tentative D call TRBD1 (6 bases). Germline assignment: CDR1 SGHRS and CDR2 YFSETQ. This CDR3 comprises 14 residues. V lost 0 bases, J lost 0 bases, and 6 bases lay in between. The CDR3 is CASSLGTVNTEAFF. The CDR3 region has the DNA TGCGCCAGCAGCTTGGGGACAGTGAACACTGAAGCTTTCTTT.

The chain combines TRBV27 with TRBJ1-5, with TRBD1 identical over 8 bases. Germline V gene data show CDR1 as MNHEY and CDR2 as SMNVEV (reference sequence). This CDR3 spans 15 amino acids. With 10 bases clipped from V and 5 bases from J, the junction kept 13 bases outside the gene matches. The CDR3 reads CATSPGTGSDQPQHF. The CDR3 DNA reads as TGTGCCACCTCCCCTGGGACAGGCTCCGATCAGCCCCAGCATTTT.

This chain uses TRBV4-1 with TRBJ1-2; D gene uncertain. Deletions cut 1 base from V and 11 bases from J, with 17 bases between. Per the germline V gene, CDR1 is MGHRA and CDR2 is YSYEKL. The CDR3 length is 14 residues. DNA for the CDR3: TGCGCCAGCAGCCAAGTAAGCCCAAAGGAGACTTACACCTTC. Its protein product is CASSQVSPKETYTF.

This clone was seen repeatedly, ten times or more. The chain carries TRBV4-2 and TRBJ2-1; 15 positions match TRBD2. The CDR3 contains 18 residues. Trimming removed 0 bases from V and 3 bases from J; junction bases left unmatched: 3. Looked up from germline, CDR1 is LGHNA and CDR2 is YNFKEQ. CDR3 in amino acids: CASSQDPGLAGGYNEQFF. CDR3 sequence (DNA): TGTGCCAGCAGCCAAGACCCGGGACTAGCGGGGGGCTACAATGAGCAGTTCTTC.

The genes are TRBV11-3 and TRBJ2-3; a weak D match, TRBD2 (5 bases). The CDR3 runs to 15 residues. Germline V gene lookup returns CDR1 SGHNT and CDR2 YENEEA. The V end lost 0 bases, the J end lost 1 base, and 8 bases lay between the germline ends. The CDR3 DNA sequence: TGTGCCAGCAGCTTAGAGAGCGGAGGCACAGATACGCAGTATTTT. Protein: CASSLESGGTDTQYF.

The chain couples TRBV2 to TRBJ1-1, with TRBD1 identical over 8 bases. CDR1 and CDR2 (germline): SNHLY, FYNNEI. This CDR3 has 18 residues. The ends lost 5 bases at V and 4 bases at J; junction bases unmatched: 18. The CDR3 loop reads CASSRIRQGASYSTEAFF. The CDR3 DNA sequence: TGTGCCAGCAGTCGGATTAGGCAGGGGGCGAGTTACAGCACTGAAGCTTTCTTT.

The chain employs TRBV3-1 (or the pseudogene TRBV3-2) and TRBJ2-1; 8 bases line up with TRBD2. This CDR3 region has 16 residues. The germline gives CDR1 LGHDT, CDR2 YNNKEL (reference sequence). V was pared by 0 bases and J by 7 bases, with 8 bases of the junction left unmatched. CDR3 in amino acids: CASSQERGDPWNEQFF. The CDR3 bases are TGTGCCAGCAGCCAAGAGCGGGGGGACCCATGGAATGAGCAGTTCTTC.

V and J are TRBV5-6 and TRBJ1-2; 9 nucleotides line up with TRBD1. V shed 8 bases and J 2 bases; nucleotides not matched to a gene: 22. This CDR3 comprises 19 residues. Germline CDR1 reads SGHDT; CDR2 reads YYEEEE. The CDR3 sequence: CASTTRTGVKRIANYGYTF. CDR3 bases: TGTGCCAGTACGACTCGGACAGGGGTAAAGAGGATTGCCAACTATGGCTACACCTTC.

The rearrangement links TRBV30 to TRBJ2-3, with unresolved D. Trimming pared 4 bases from V and 2 bases from J, leaving 7 bases between. This CDR3 is built from 12 residues. The germline CDR1 and CDR2 sequences are GTSNPN and SVGIG (reference sequence). CDR3 residues: CAWKLYTDTQYF. As DNA, the CDR3 is TGTGCCTGGAAACTATACACAGATACGCAGTATTTT.

V gene TRBV13 combines with J gene TRBJ2-7, with 12 bases matching TRBD2. The CDR3 covers 16 residues. Germline lookup yields CDR1 PRHDT and CDR2 FYEKMQ (reference sequence). The J segment lost 0 bases and the V segment lost 3 bases, leaving 3 bases of the junction unmatched. DNA for the CDR3: TGTGCCAGCAGCTTCCGGACTAGCGGGGCCTCCTACGAGCAGTACTTC. As protein: CASSFRTSGASYEQYF.

The chain has TRBV19 and TRBJ1-6; D gene ambiguous. This CDR3 has 14 residues. Germline CDR1 and CDR2: LNHDA and SQIVND (reference sequence). The V and J ends lost 3 bases and 10 bases respectively, with 13 bases between them. CDR3 coding DNA: TGTGCCAGTAGTATTGGGAGAGAAGGATCACCCCTCCACTTT. Amino acids: CASSIGREGSPLHF. The complete variable domain, with remaining parts taken from reference TRBV19 and TRBJ1-6, reads DGGITQSPKYLFRKEGQNVTLSCEQNLNHDAMYWYRQDPGQGLRLIYYSQIVNDFQKGDIAEGYSVSREKKESFPLTVTSAQKNPTAFYLCASSIGREGSPLHFGNGTRLTVT.

V and J are TRBV11-2 and TRBJ1-2; no definite D call. CDR1 SGHAT and CDR2 FQNNGV come from the germline V gene. The CDR3 totals 13 residues. The V gene lost 1 base and the J gene lost 10 bases, with 13 bases spanning the gap. The CDR3 is CASSLGGEPPYTF. In DNA form, the CDR3 reads TGTGCCAGCAGCTTAGGAGGTGAACCCCCCTACACCTTC.

CDR3 coding DNA: TGCGCCAGCAGCCAAAGAGGCTGGATACGGCCAAACACAGATACGCAGTATTTT. It codes for CASSQRGWIRPNTDTQYF. The gene calls are TRBV4-1 and TRBJ2-3; D is unclear. The ends were cut back, 2 bases at V and 2 bases at J, with 20 bases in the middle. The CDR3 spans 18 residues. From germline, CDR1 is MGHRA and CDR2 YSYEKL.

The chain carries TRBV7-3 and TRBJ2-1, with D perhaps matching TRBD2 (6 bases). Per the germline V gene, CDR1 is SGHTA and CDR2 is FQGTGA. This CDR3 spans 15 amino acids. V was pared by 4 bases and J by 4 bases, with 14 bases between. Here the CDR3 reads CASSSGLLSYNEQFF. CDR3 nucleotides: TGTGCCAGCAGCTCGGGACTTCTCTCTTACAATGAGCAGTTCTTC.

J is TRBJ1-4 and V is TRBV9; D is ambiguous. V was clipped by 6 bases and J by 0 bases, with 12 bases between them. The CDR3 runs to 15 residues. Germline assignment: CDR1 SGDLS and CDR2 YYNGEE. This CDR3 is CASTVGASTNEKLFF. The CDR3 DNA reads TGTGCCAGCACCGTTGGAGCCTCAACTAATGAAAAACTGTTTTTT.

The chain recombines TRBV7-2 with TRBJ2-7; TRBD1 matches 8 bases. V trimming: 5 bases; J trimming: 3 bases; junction bases outside the gene matches: 9. Germline V gene sequence: CDR1 SGHTA, CDR2 FQGNSA. CDR3 length: 15 residues. CDR3 sequence: CASSPRTGINYEQYF. CDR3 nucleotide sequence: TGTGCCAGCAGCCCTCGGACAGGGATCAACTACGAGCAGTACTTC. Looking up the rest from reference TRBV7-2 and TRBJ2-7 gives the full variable domain: GAGVSQSPSNKVTEKGKDVELRCDPISGHTALYWYRQSLGQGLEFLIYFQGNSAPDKSGLPSDRFSAERTGGSVSTLTIQRTQQEDSAVYLCASSPRTGINYEQYFGPGTRLTVT.

V gene TRBV2 combines with J gene TRBJ1-1, with D hard to call. The germline gives CDR1 SNHLY, CDR2 FYNNEI. The CDR3 is 14 amino acids. The ends were cut back, 5 bases at V and 6 bases at J, with 16 bases in the middle. The DNA for the CDR3 is TGTGCCAGCAGTTCAGGTCCCTTTCAGGCTGAAGCTTTCTTT. Its protein product is CASSSGPFQAEAFF. The entire variable domain, with the rest obtained from reference TRBV2 and TRBJ1-1, is as follows: EPEVTQTPSHQVTQMGQEVILRCVPISNHLYFYWYRQILGQKVEFLVSFYNNEISEKSEIFDDQFSVERPDGSNFTLKIRSTKLEDSAMYFCASSSGPFQAEAFFGQGTRLTVV.

The chain is built from TRBV6-6 and TRBJ2-1; TRBD2 aligns across 11 bases. V was pared by 4 bases and J by 7 bases, with 6 bases of the junction left unmatched. CDR1 MNHNY and CDR2 SVGAGI come from the germline V gene (reference sequence). The CDR3 length is 15 residues. CDR3: CASSSGLAGGNEQFF. The CDR3 bases are TGTGCCAGCAGTTCCGGGTTAGCGGGGGGGAATGAGCAGTTCTTC.

The rearrangement joins TRBV5-1 to TRBJ1-3; tentatively, D is TRBD1 (6 bases). The CDR3 is 16 amino acids. Deletions cut 0 bases from V and 2 bases from J, with 12 bases between. Germline CDR1 and CDR2: SGHRS and YFSETQ. Here the CDR3 reads CASSLAAGAAGNTIYF. The CDR3 DNA sequence: TGCGCCAGCAGCTTGGCCGCAGGGGCTGCTGGAAACACCATATATTTT. Full variable domain (remainder filled in from reference TRBV5-1 and TRBJ1-3): KAGVTQTPRYLIKTRGQQVTLSCSPISGHRSVSWYQQTPGQGLQFLFEYFSETQRNKGNFPGRFSGRQFSNSRSEMNVSTLELGDSALYLCASSLAAGAAGNTIYFGEGSWLTVV.

This chain uses TRBV28 with TRBJ1-1; possibly TRBD1 for D (5 bases). Between the trimmed V and J ends, which lost 4 bases and 4 bases, there was a span of 16 bases. Germline CDR1 reads MDHEN; CDR2 reads SYDVKM. CDR3 length: 15 residues. Here the CDR3 reads CASSYTAGWSTEAFF. CDR3 DNA sequence: TGTGCCAGCAGTTATACGGCAGGGTGGTCCACTGAAGCTTTCTTT.

The chain joins TRBV6-5 to TRBJ2-1; 9 bases agree with TRBD2. The CDR3 consists of 14 residues. Germline V gives CDR1 MNHEY, CDR2 SVGAGI. After removal of 6 bases from V and 9 bases from J, the junction contained 9 bases not matched to a gene. The CDR3 here is CASRVSGGGGEQFF. The CDR3 nucleotides are TGTGCCAGCAGGGTTAGCGGGGGAGGGGGTGAGCAGTTCTTC.

The chain combines TRBV6-1 with TRBJ2-7; 9 positions match TRBD2. There are 16 residues in the CDR3. Germline CDR1 reads MNHNS; CDR2 reads SASEGT. With V trimmed by 4 bases and J by 4 bases, 11 bases remained unmatched. CDR3 nucleotides: TGTGCCAGCAGTGGATCGATGGGACTAGCCTCTTACGAGCAGTACTTC. The encoded protein is CASSGSMGLASYEQYF.

V is TRBV7-8 and J is TRBJ2-4; D unclear. The germline V gene has CDR1 SGHVS and CDR2 FQNEAQ. This CDR3 is 14 amino acids long. Trimming removed 4 bases from V and 5 bases from J, with 12 bases in between. CDR3 loop: CASSSSEVQNIQYF. For the CDR3, the DNA is TGTGCCAGCAGCTCCTCAGAAGTGCAAAACATTCAGTACTTC.